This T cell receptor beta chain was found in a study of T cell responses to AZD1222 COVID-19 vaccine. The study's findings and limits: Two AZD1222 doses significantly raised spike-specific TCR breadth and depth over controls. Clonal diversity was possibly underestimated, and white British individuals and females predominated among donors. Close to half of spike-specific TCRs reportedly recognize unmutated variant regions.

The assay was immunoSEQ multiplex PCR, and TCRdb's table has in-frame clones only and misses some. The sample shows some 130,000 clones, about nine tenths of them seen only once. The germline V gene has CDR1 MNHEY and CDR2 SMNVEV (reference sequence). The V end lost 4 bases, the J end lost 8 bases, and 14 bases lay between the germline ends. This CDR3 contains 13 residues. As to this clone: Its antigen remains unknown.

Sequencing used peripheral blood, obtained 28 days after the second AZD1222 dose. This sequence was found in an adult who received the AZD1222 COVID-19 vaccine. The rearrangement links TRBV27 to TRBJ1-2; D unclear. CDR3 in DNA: TGTGCCAGCAGTTCCTCGTTCGGTGGCGGCTACACCTTC. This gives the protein CASSSSFGGGYTF.